This T cell receptor (beta chain) originates from a study of T cells after yellow fever vaccination. Study-wide context: The SMART-Seq v4 Ultra Low Input method served to prepare the low-cell-number fractions. Whole-study findings and limits: A limited proportion of clonotypes was detected within both the CD4 and CD8 compartments. FACS-sorted repertoires could contain abundant clonotypes contaminating from the bulk population.

TCRdb called the 5' RACE reads again in MiXCR, with one record for every CDR3 protein. Here the sample spans 95,000 to 150,000 distinct CDR3 sequences, about 7.4% being singletons. At least ten counts were recorded for this clonotype. Antigen specificity is unknown. The junction had 6 bases not matched to a gene; V was cut back by 2 bases and J by 6 bases. CDR1 and CDR2 (germline): SGHRS, YFSETQ. The CDR3 has 15 residues. The source was CD4+ T cells sorted from PBMCs, collected approximately 11 days after the first yellow fever vaccination. V gene TRBV5-1 combines with J gene TRBJ2-1; 9 nucleotides agree with TRBD1. The sequence came from a young man who received the YFV17D yellow fever vaccine. The CDR3 is CASSFTGQGINEQFF. The CDR3 coding sequence is TGCGCCAGCAGCTTTACGGGACAGGGTATCAATGAGCAGTTCTTC.